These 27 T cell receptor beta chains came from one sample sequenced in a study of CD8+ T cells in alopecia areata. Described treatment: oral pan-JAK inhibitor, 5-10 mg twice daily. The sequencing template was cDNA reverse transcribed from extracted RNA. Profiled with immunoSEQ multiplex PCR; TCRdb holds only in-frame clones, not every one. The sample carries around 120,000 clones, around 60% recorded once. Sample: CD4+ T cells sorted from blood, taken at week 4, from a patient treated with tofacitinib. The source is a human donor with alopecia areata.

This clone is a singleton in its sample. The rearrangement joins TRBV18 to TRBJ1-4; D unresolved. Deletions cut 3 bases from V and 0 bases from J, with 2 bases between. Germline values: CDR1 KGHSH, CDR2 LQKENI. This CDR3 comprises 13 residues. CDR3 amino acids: CASSPSTNEKLFF. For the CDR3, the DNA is TGTGCCAGCTCACCCTCAACTAATGAAAAACTGTTTTTT.

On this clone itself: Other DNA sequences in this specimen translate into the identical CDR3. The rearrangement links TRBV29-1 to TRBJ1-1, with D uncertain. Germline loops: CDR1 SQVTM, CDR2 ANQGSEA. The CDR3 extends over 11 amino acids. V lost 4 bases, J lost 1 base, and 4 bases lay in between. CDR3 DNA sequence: TGCAGCGTTGTGTCGAACACTGAAGCTTTCTTT. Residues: CSVVSNTEAFF.

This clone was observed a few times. The CDR3 coding sequence is TGTGCCACCAGCAGAGATCCGGGGGGATACGAGCAGTACTTC. Translated, it gives CATSRDPGGYEQYF. This chain links TRBV15 with TRBJ2-7; TRBD2 matches at 7 bases. Germline assignment: CDR1 LNHNV and CDR2 YYDKDF (reference sequence). This CDR3 contains 14 residues. V was clipped by 0 bases and J by 4 bases; unmatched bases: 3.

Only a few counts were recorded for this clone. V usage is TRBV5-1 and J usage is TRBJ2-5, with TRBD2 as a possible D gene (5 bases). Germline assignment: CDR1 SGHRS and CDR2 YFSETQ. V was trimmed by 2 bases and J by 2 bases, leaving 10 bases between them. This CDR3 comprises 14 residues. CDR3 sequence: CASSFPSGQETQYF. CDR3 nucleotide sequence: TGCGCCAGCAGCTTTCCATCGGGACAAGAGACCCAGTACTTC.

The CDR3 loop reads CASSWGQELDGYTF. The CDR3 nucleotides are TGCGCCAGCAGCTGGGGACAGGAACTCGATGGCTACACCTTC. The gene calls are TRBV5-1 and TRBJ1-2; 8 positions match TRBD1. The CDR3 totals 14 residues. In germline, CDR1 is SGHRS, CDR2 YFSETQ. V trimming: 3 bases; J trimming: 6 bases; junction bases outside the gene matches: 7.

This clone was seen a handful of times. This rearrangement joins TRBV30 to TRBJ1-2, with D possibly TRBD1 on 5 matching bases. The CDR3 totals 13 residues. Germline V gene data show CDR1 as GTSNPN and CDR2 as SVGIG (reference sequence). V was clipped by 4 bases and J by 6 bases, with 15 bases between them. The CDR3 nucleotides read TGTGCCTGGATACGGCAGGGAGGGAATGGCTACACCTTC. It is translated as CAWIRQGGNGYTF.

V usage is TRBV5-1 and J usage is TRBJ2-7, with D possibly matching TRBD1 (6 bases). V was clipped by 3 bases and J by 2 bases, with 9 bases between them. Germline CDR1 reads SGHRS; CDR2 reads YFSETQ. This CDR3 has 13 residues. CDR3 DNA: TGCGCCAGCAGCTCAGGACAGCCCTACGAGCAGTACTTC. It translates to CASSSGQPYEQYF.

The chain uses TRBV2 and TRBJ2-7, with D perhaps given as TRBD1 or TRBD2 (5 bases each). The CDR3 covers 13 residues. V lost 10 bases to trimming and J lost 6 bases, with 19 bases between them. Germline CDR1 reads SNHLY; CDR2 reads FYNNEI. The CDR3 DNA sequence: TGTGCCACAGGAAGGAGCTCGGGACGCGAGCAGTACTTC. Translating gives CATGRSSGREQYF.

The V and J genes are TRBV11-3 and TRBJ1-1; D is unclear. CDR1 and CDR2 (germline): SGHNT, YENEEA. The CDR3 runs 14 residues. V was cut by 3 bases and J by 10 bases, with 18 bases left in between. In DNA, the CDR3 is TGTGCCAGCAGCTTTTGGGCCCCCAACGAGGGAGCTTTCTTT. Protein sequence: CASSFWAPNEGAFF.

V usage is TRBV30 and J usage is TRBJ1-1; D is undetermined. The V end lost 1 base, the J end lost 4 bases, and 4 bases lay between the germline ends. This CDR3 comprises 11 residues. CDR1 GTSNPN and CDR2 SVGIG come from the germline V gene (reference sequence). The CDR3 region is CAWSDRTEAFF. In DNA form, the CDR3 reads TGTGCCTGGAGTGACCGCACTGAAGCTTTCTTT. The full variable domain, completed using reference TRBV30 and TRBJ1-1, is SQTIHQWPATLVQPVGSPLSLECTVEGTSNPNLYWYRQAAGRGLQLLFYSVGIGQISSEVPQNLSASRPQDRQFILSSKKLLLSDSGFYLCAWSDRTEAFFGQGTRLTVV.

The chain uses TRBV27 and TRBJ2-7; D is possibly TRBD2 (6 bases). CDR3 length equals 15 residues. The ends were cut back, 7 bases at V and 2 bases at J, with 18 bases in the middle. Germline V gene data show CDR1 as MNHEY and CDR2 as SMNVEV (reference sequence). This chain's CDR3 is CASTARARGTYEQYF. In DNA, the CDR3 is TGTGCCAGCACCGCTAGAGCTCGGGGGACCTACGAGCAGTACTTC.

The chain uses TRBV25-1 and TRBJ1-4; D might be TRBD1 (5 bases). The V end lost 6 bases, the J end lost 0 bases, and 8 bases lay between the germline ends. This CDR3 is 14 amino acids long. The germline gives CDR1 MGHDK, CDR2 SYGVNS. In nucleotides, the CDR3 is TGTGCCAGCAGGCAGGGTCCAACTAATGAAAAACTGTTTTTT. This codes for CASRQGPTNEKLFF.

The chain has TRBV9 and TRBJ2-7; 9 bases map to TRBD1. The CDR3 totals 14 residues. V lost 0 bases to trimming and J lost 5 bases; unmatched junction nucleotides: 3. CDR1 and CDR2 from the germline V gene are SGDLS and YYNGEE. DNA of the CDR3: TGTGCCAGCAGCGTAGGACAGGGGGACGACGAGCAGTACTTC. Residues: CASSVGQGDDEQYF.

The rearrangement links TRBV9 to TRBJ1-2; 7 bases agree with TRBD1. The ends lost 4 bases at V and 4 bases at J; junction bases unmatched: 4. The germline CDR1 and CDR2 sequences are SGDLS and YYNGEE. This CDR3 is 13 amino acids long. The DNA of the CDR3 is TGTGCCAGCAGCTACGGACAGGTCTATGGCTACACCTTC. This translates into CASSYGQVYGYTF.

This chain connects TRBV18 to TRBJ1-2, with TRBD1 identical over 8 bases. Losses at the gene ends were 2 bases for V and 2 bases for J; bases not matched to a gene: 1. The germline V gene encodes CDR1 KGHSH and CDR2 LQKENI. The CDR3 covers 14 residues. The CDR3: CASSPDRGNYGYTF. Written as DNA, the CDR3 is TGTGCCAGCTCACCAGACAGGGGAAACTATGGCTACACCTTC.

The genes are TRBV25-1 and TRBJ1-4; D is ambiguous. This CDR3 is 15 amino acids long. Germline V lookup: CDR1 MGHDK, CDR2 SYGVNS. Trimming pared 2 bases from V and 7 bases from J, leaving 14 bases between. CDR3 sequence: CASSEVKLLGEKLFF. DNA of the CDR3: TGTGCCAGCAGTGAAGTCAAATTGCTTGGTGAAAAACTGTTTTTT. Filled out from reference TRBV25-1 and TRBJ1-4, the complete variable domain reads EADIYQTPRYLVIGTGKKITLECSQTMGHDKMYWYQQDPGMELHLIHYSYGVNSTEKGDLSSESTVSRIRTEHFPLTLESARPSHTSQYLCASSEVKLLGEKLFFGSGTQLSVL.

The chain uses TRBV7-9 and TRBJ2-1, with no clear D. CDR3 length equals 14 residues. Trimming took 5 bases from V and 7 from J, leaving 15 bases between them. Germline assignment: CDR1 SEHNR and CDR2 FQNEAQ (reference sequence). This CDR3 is CASSPSEFRNEQFF. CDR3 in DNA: TGTGCCAGCAGCCCATCGGAATTTCGGAATGAGCAGTTCTTC.

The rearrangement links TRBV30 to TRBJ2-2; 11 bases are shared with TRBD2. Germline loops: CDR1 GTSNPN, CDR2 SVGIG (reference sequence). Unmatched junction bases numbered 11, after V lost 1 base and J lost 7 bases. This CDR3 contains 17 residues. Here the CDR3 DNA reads TGTGCCTGGAGTGAGACTAGCGGGACTTTCTTTGGCGGGGAGCTGTTTTTT. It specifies CAWSETSGTFFGGELFF.

The CDR3 coding sequence is TGTGCCAGCAGCTTTGTATTCAACGAGCAGTACTTC. Translated, it gives CASSFVFNEQYF. The chain uses TRBV5-6 and TRBJ2-7; D not resolved. V lost 2 bases to trimming and J lost 5 bases, with 8 bases between them. This CDR3 contains 12 residues. Germline CDR1 SGHDT, CDR2 YYEEEE.

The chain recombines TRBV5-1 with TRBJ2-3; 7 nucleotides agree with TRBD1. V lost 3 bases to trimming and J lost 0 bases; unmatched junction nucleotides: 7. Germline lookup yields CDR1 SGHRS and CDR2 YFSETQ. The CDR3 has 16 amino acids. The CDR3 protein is CASSSTGVVSTDTQYF. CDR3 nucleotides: TGCGCCAGCAGCTCCACAGGGGTGGTCAGCACAGATACGCAGTATTTT.

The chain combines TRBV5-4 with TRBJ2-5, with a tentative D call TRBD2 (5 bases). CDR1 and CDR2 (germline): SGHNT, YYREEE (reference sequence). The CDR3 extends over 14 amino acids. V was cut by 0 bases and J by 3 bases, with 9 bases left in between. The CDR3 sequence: CASSLGRVEETQYF. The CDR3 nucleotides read TGTGCCAGCAGCTTGGGGCGGGTAGAAGAGACCCAGTACTTC.

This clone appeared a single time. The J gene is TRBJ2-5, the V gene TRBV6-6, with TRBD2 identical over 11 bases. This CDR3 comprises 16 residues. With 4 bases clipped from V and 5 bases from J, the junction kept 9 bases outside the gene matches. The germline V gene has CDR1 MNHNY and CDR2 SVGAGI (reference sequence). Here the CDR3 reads CASSFITGLAAETQYF. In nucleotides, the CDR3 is TGTGCCAGCAGTTTCATCACGGGACTAGCGGCTGAGACCCAGTACTTC.

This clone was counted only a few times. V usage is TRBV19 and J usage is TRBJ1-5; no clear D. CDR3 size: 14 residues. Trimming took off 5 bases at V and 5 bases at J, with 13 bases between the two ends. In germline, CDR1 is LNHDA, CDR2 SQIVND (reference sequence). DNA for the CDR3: TGTGCCAGTAGTGTCGGAAGACTCTATCAGCCCCAGCATTTT. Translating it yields CASSVGRLYQPQHF.

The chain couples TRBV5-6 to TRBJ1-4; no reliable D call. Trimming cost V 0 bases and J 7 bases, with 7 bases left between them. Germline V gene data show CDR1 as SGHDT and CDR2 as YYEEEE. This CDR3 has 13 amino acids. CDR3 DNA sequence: TGTGCCAGCAGCTTGGCCGAGGGTGAAAAACTGTTTTTT. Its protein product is CASSLAEGEKLFF.

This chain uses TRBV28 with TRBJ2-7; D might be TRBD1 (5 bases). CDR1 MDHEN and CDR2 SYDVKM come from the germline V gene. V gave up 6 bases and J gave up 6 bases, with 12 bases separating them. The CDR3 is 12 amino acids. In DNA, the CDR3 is TGTGCCAGCAGAATTCGCCAGGGCGAGCAGTACTTC. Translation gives CASRIRQGEQYF.

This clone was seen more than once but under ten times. The CDR3 coding sequence is TGTGCCAGCAGCTTGGGCGGAGGATACGAGCAGTACTTC. Amino acid sequence: CASSLGGGYEQYF. The chain employs TRBV5-6 and TRBJ2-7, with D possibly matching TRBD2 (5 bases). Germline CDR1 SGHDT, CDR2 YYEEEE. Trimming cost V 0 bases and J 4 bases, with 8 bases left between them. The CDR3 consists of 13 residues.

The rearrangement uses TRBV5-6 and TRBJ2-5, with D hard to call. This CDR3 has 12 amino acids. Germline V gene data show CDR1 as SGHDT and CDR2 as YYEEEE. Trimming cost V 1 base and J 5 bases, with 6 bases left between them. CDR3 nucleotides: TGTGCCAGCAGCTTGTTGGGGGAGACCCAGTACTTC. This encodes CASSLLGETQYF.